The 17 T cell receptor beta chains in this list originate from one sample, sequenced in a study of blood T cell repertoires in COVID-19. Data came from immunoSEQ multiplex PCR; TCRdb stores just in-frame clones and leaves some out. The table records about 240,000 clones, 80% to 85% of them present only once. Sequencing was performed on peripheral blood. All receptors come from a woman aged 60-70 years with active or convalescent COVID-19.

The CDR3 region has the DNA TGTGCCAGCAGATATTCCACCGGTGCGACTAGAAGAGGAAATGAGCAGTTCTTC. Translated: CASRYSTGATRRGNEQFF. This chain links TRBV5-4 with TRBJ2-1; D possibly corresponds to TRBD2 (6 bases). Trimming pared 5 bases from V and 7 bases from J, leaving 28 bases between. Germline CDR1 reads SGHNT; CDR2 reads YYREEE (reference sequence). The CDR3 is 18 residues long.

This clone was detected a few times. The V and J genes are TRBV7-3 and TRBJ2-1, with 10 nucleotides matching TRBD1. The CDR3 extends over 16 amino acids. The V and J ends lost 1 base and 5 bases, in that order; junction bases with no gene match: 5. The V gene's germline CDR1 is SGHTA and CDR2 FQGTGA. CDR3 in DNA: TGTGCCAGCAGCTTAAGGGCCGGGACAGGGGACAATGAGCAGTTCTTC. Translating gives CASSLRAGTGDNEQFF.

The rearrangement uses TRBV27 and TRBJ1-4; 7 bases match TRBD1. This CDR3 has 15 amino acids. J was trimmed by 8 bases and V by 6 bases; bases with no gene match: 12. The V gene's germline CDR1 is MNHEY and CDR2 SMNVEV (reference sequence). In DNA, the CDR3 is TGTGCCAGCAGCCCTGGCGAGGTCAGGGGGGAAAAACTGTTTTTT. It codes for CASSPGEVRGEKLFF.

This chain joins TRBV10-3 and TRBJ2-5; weak D call: TRBD1 (6 bases). V was cut by 3 bases and J by 5 bases, with 13 bases left in between. The CDR3 totals 14 residues. Per germline, CDR1 ENHRY and CDR2 SYGVKD. CDR3 coding DNA: TGTGCCATCAGTGATCCTGGGGGCCGGGAGACCCAGTACTTC. This sequence encodes CAISDPGGRETQYF.

This chain links TRBV6-5 with TRBJ1-4; maybe TRBD1 (5 bases). The germline V gene encodes CDR1 MNHEY and CDR2 SVGAGI. This CDR3 has 15 residues. Deletions cut 6 bases from V and 6 bases from J, with 17 bases between. DNA of the CDR3: TGTGCCAGCAGCGGCGAGCGGGGGTTTGATGAAAAACTGTTTTTT. Residues: CASSGERGFDEKLFF.

V gene TRBV3-1 (or the pseudogene TRBV3-2) combines with J gene TRBJ1-2; D is uncertain. Germline V CDR1 and CDR2: LGHDT, YNNKEL (reference sequence). Trimming took 5 bases from V and 4 from J, leaving 11 bases between them. This CDR3 has 13 residues. CDR3 residues: CASSWQPPYGYTF. The CDR3 DNA follows: TGTGCCAGCAGCTGGCAACCACCCTATGGCTACACCTTC.

The gene calls are TRBV11-2 and TRBJ2-7, with 9 bases that match TRBD2. The V and J ends lost 4 bases and 3 bases, in that order; junction bases with no gene match: 10. Per germline, CDR1 SGHAT and CDR2 FQNNGV. This CDR3 has 16 residues. In DNA form, the CDR3 reads TGTGCCAGCAGCTCAAGCGGAGGAGCGGGGGGCTACGAGCAGTACTTC. Its translation: CASSSSGGAGGYEQYF.

The chain is built from TRBV30 and TRBJ2-2, with D possibly being TRBD1 (5 bases). Germline-derived CDR1 and CDR2 are GTSNPN and SVGIG (reference sequence). This CDR3 spans 14 amino acids. V was shortened by 1 base and J by 3 bases, with 9 bases between the two germline ends. The CDR3 spells CAWSGRQYTGELFF. In DNA form, the CDR3 reads TGTGCCTGGAGTGGGAGACAGTACACCGGGGAGCTGTTTTTT.

This clone occurred once. This chain uses TRBV5-1 with TRBJ2-1; the match to TRBD2 covers 8 bases. Looked up from germline, CDR1 is SGHRS and CDR2 is YFSETQ. V shed 4 bases and J 8 bases; nucleotides not matched to a gene: 8. CDR3 length equals 14 residues. The CDR3 sequence: CASSTLGGADEQFF. Written as DNA, the CDR3 is TGCGCCAGCAGCACCCTCGGGGGGGCCGATGAGCAGTTCTTC.

The chain links TRBV7-3 to TRBJ2-2; weak D call: TRBD1 (8 bases). V was cut by 5 bases and J by 2 bases, with 18 bases left in between. Germline V gene data show CDR1 as SGHTA and CDR2 as FQGTGA. CDR3 length: 17 residues. Here the CDR3 DNA reads TGTGCCAGCAGCCCGTGGGGGGGACAGGTCAACACCGGGGAGCTGTTTTTT. As protein: CASSPWGGQVNTGELFF.

The chain employs TRBV30 and TRBJ2-1; weak D call: TRBD2 (5 bases). This CDR3 is built from 14 residues. The germline CDR1 and CDR2 sequences are GTSNPN and SVGIG (reference sequence). V lost 5 bases, J lost 2 bases, and 13 bases lay in between. The CDR3 sequence: CAWGETGTYNEQFF. The CDR3 DNA is TGTGCCTGGGGAGAAACCGGGACCTACAATGAGCAGTTCTTC.

The chain employs TRBV3-1 (or the pseudogene TRBV3-2) and TRBJ2-5, with D perhaps matching TRBD2 (6 bases). This CDR3 comprises 15 residues. From germline, CDR1 is LGHDT and CDR2 YNNKEL (reference sequence). The V end lost 0 bases, the J end lost 5 bases, and 13 bases lay between the germline ends. CDR3 sequence (DNA): TGTGCCAGCAGCCAAGATTGGTCGGGGGAGGAGACCCAGTACTTC. This codes for CASSQDWSGEETQYF.

This rearrangement joins TRBV5-8 to TRBJ1-1, with D possibly matching TRBD1 (6 bases). V lost 2 bases, J lost 1 base, and 12 bases lay in between. The CDR3 totals 15 residues. Per germline, CDR1 SGHTS and CDR2 YDEGEE. CDR3: CASSFVEGENTEAFF. CDR3 nucleotides: TGTGCCAGCAGCTTTGTTGAGGGGGAGAACACTGAAGCTTTCTTT.

V is TRBV27 and J is TRBJ1-2; D not certain. Germline CDR1 is MNHEY and CDR2 is SMNVEV (reference sequence). The CDR3 extends over 14 amino acids. Trimming removed 4 bases from V and 1 base from J, with 10 bases in between. CDR3 sequence reads: CASSSTGINYGYTF. In DNA, the CDR3 is TGTGCCAGCAGTTCCACCGGGATTAACTATGGCTACACCTTC.

This clone was picked up many times. The chain carries TRBV5-6 and TRBJ2-7; 8 bases agree with TRBD2. The ends lost 4 bases at V and 4 bases at J; junction bases unmatched: 10. Germline CDR1 SGHDT, CDR2 YYEEEE. The CDR3 has 15 amino acids. CDR3 sequence reads: CASSPGGGGRYEQYF. The DNA of the CDR3 is TGTGCCAGCAGCCCCGGGGGGGGAGGGAGATACGAGCAGTACTTC.

The rearrangement links TRBV5-1 to TRBJ2-5, with 7 bases matching TRBD2. Unmatched junction bases numbered 5, after V lost 0 bases and J lost 3 bases. The germline gives CDR1 SGHRS, CDR2 YFSETQ. This CDR3 has 15 residues. The CDR3 DNA is TGCGCCAGCAGCTTGGGAGTAACTAGCGAAGAGACCCAGTACTTC. This encodes CASSLGVTSEETQYF. Supplemented by reference TRBV5-1 and TRBJ2-5, the full variable domain reads KAGVTQTPRYLIKTRGQQVTLSCSPISGHRSVSWYQQTPGQGLQFLFEYFSETQRNKGNFPGRFSGRQFSNSRSEMNVSTLELGDSALYLCASSLGVTSEETQYFGPGTRLLVL.

CDR3 in DNA: TGTGCCAGTTCTAGCGGGGGTACAGATACGCAGTATTTT. Encoded protein: CASSSGGTDTQYF. The chain joins TRBV5-6 to TRBJ2-3; the match to TRBD2 covers 10 bases. The CDR3 consists of 13 residues. J gave up 3 bases and V 8 bases, and 3 bases lay outside the gene matches. Germline V gene sequence: CDR1 SGHDT, CDR2 YYEEEE. The full variable domain, with the rest looked up from reference TRBV5-6 and TRBJ2-3, is DAGVTQSPTHLIKTRGQQVTLRCSPKSGHDTVSWYQQALGQGPQFIFQYYEEEERQRGNFPDRFSGHQFPNYSSELNVNALLLGDSALYLCASSSGGTDTQYFGPGTRLTVL.